This T cell receptor (beta chain) was sequenced during a study of cytomegalovirus exposure and HLA in healthy donors. Study results and caveats: The authors listed 150 to 200 TCR beta chains as cytomegalovirus-associated. A later analysis found common viral pathogens apparently linked to several of the most significant clusters.

PCR primers comprised 60 Vbeta and 13 Jbeta primers. Data came from immunoSEQ multiplex PCR; TCRdb stores just in-frame clones and leaves some out. This sample yields 150,000 to 200,000 clones, of which roughly four fifths are seen a single time; more than 7% belongs to the top ten. On this clone: Antigen specificity is unknown.

While unrecorded immune exposures were likely, the donors were nominally healthy when sampled. The CDR3 contains 14 residues. Germline CDR1 LGHNA, CDR2 YSLEER. The trim removed 4 bases at V and 6 bases at J, leaving 7 bases unmatched. The sequencing input was PBMCs. J is TRBJ2-7 and V is TRBV4-3; TRBD1 aligns across 9 bases. This receptor was taken from a male donor in good health and CMV-seropositive. CDR3 DNA: TGCGCCAGCAGCCTGGGACAGGGTAAGAGCGAGCAGTACTTC. It translates to CASSLGQGKSEQYF.